This entry concerns a single TCR beta chain. The sample originates from a study of identical twins. Addition of a universal primer site occurred through template switching, and cDNA carried unique molecular identifiers. TCRdb reprocessed the 5' RACE reads via MiXCR and lists one record per CDR3 protein. The data contain 1.5 million or so distinct CDR3 sequences, less than 35% of them singletons. The CDR3 has 17 amino acids. Deletions cut 0 bases from V and 0 bases from J, with 13 bases between. The germline CDR1 and CDR2 sequences are SGHRS and YFSETQ. The chain employs TRBV5-1 and TRBJ2-1; no reliable D call. The sequenced sample was cord blood. The TCR sequence derives from a newborn girl in good health. DNA of the CDR3: TGCGCCAGCAGCTTGGGTACCAGCTGGGACTCCTACAATGAGCAGTTCTTC. The encoded protein is CASSLGTSWDSYNEQFF.